The 19 T cell receptor beta chains reported below all come from one sample, sequenced in a study of T-cell memory formation after mild COVID-19. From the 5' RACE reads, TCRdb called clonotypes with MiXCR, one entry per CDR3 protein. The sample shows 400,000 to 450,000 distinct CDR3 sequences, 15% to 20% of them seen only once. Sequenced input: PBMCs or a T cell subset sorted from them (not recorded which). The receptors here all came from a man aged 18 to 30 who had mild COVID-19 (a few samples of this study predate the infection). Cell type and time point are not known.

This clonotype was seen repeatedly, ten times or more. CDR3 sequence: CASSLSSLGEKLFF. DNA of the CDR3: TGTGCCAGCAGCTTATCAAGCCTCGGGGAAAAACTGTTTTTT. The chain has TRBV7-8 and TRBJ1-4; D not certain. This CDR3 is 14 amino acids long. V lost 2 bases to trimming and J lost 8 bases, with 12 bases between them. Germline lookup yields CDR1 SGHVS and CDR2 FQNEAQ.

This chain links TRBV19 with TRBJ2-2; 10 bases line up with TRBD2. Germline CDR1 and CDR2: LNHDA and SQIVND (reference sequence). CDR3 length: 16 amino acids. Trimming removed 3 bases from V and 0 bases from J; junction bases left unmatched: 1. CDR3 DNA sequence: TGTGCCAGTAGTATGCTAGCGGGGGCGAACACCGGGGAGCTGTTTTTT. Translating gives CASSMLAGANTGELFF.

This sequence joins TRBV12-3 or TRBV12-4 and TRBJ1-3, with D tentatively TRBD1 (5 bases). The CDR3 runs 14 residues. V lost 7 bases, J lost 0 bases, and 10 bases lay in between. CDR3 amino acids: CASTGGSSGNTIYF. The CDR3 coding sequence is TGTGCCAGCACCGGGGGAAGCTCTGGAAACACCATATATTTT.

The V call is TRBV7-3, the J call TRBJ2-3, with D unclear. The CDR3 is 14 residues long. Trimming took 1 base from V and 4 from J, leaving 9 bases between them. Germline lookup yields CDR1 SGHTA and CDR2 FQGTGA. The CDR3 loop is CASSLIGLADTQYF. In nucleotides, the CDR3 is TGTGCCAGCAGCTTAATAGGGCTTGCAGATACGCAGTATTTT.

This clonotype was recorded a few times. V usage is TRBV4-2 and J usage is TRBJ2-5; unclear D gene. Germline V gene data show CDR1 as LGHNA and CDR2 as YNFKEQ. Trimming shortened V by 0 bases and J by 2 bases, and 13 bases separated the two germline ends. The CDR3 spans 16 residues. CDR3: CASSQDRLTSQETQYF. The CDR3 region has the DNA TGTGCCAGCAGCCAAGATCGTCTCACCTCTCAAGAGACCCAGTACTTC.

In this sample, this clonotype turned up a few times. The rearrangement uses TRBV20-1 and TRBJ2-1, with D perhaps matching TRBD1 (5 bases). CDR1 is DFQATT, CDR2 SNEGSKA, per germline (reference sequence). The V and J ends lost 3 bases and 5 bases respectively, with 17 bases between them. This CDR3 spans 15 amino acids. The CDR3 here is CSASPLTAGHNEQFF. The DNA of the CDR3 is TGCAGTGCTAGTCCTTTGACAGCTGGGCACAATGAGCAGTTCTTC.

This clonotype showed up just a few times. V and J are TRBV7-9 and TRBJ2-7, with 9 bases lining up with TRBD1. With 2 bases clipped from V and 8 bases from J, the junction kept 4 bases outside the gene matches. The germline gives CDR1 SEHNR, CDR2 FQNEAQ (reference sequence). This CDR3 comprises 13 residues. The CDR3 protein is CASSLQGQGKQYV. The CDR3 bases are TGTGCCAGCAGCTTACAGGGACAGGGAAAGCAGTACGTC.

This clonotype came up a few times. The chain has TRBV6-6 and TRBJ2-2; D gene unclear. The germline V and J ends were trimmed by 0 bases and 4 bases, with 12 bases remaining between them. The CDR3 runs 16 residues. Germline assignment: CDR1 MNHNY and CDR2 SVGAGI (reference sequence). CDR3 region: CASSYSSASPTGELFF. The CDR3 DNA reads TGTGCCAGCAGTTACTCGTCGGCCTCACCCACCGGGGAGCTGTTTTTT.

This clonotype was seen a few times. The chain couples TRBV28 to TRBJ1-2; tentative D call: TRBD1 (6 bases). Germline CDR1 reads MDHEN; CDR2 reads SYDVKM. The CDR3 has 11 residues. V lost 5 bases and J 12 bases, leaving 13 bases between the germline ends. Here the CDR3 DNA reads TGTGCCAGCAGTACCCACAGGGAGGACACCTTC. This gives the protein CASSTHREDTF.

This clonotype has a count of ten or more. The CDR3 sequence is CASSIGTVPKVFF. The CDR3 DNA is TGTGCCAGTAGTATAGGGACAGTCCCGAAGGTGTTTTTT. The chain links TRBV19 to TRBJ2-2; TRBD1 is a possible D gene (6 bases). CDR3 size: 13 residues. CDR1 and CDR2 from the germline V gene are LNHDA and SQIVND (reference sequence). V gave up 1 base and J gave up 15 bases, with 15 bases separating them.

V gene TRBV20-1 combines with J gene TRBJ2-3, with D possibly matching TRBD2 (6 bases). Germline CDR1 reads DFQATT; CDR2 reads SNEGSKA (reference sequence). The length of the CDR3 is 14 residues. CDR3 residues: CSGILAWGTDTQYF. In DNA, the CDR3 is TGCAGCGGGATTCTAGCGTGGGGCACAGATACGCAGTATTTT.

The chain joins TRBV28 to TRBJ2-7, with D possibly TRBD2 on 5 matching bases. Deletions cut 3 bases from V and 0 bases from J, with 12 bases between. The CDR3 loop spans 15 amino acids. The germline V gene encodes CDR1 MDHEN and CDR2 SYDVKM. The CDR3, as DNA: TGTGCCAGCAGTTTCGCGGGCCCTAGCTCCTACGAGCAGTACGTC. Translation gives CASSFAGPSSYEQYV.

The J gene is TRBJ2-5, the V gene TRBV7-9, with D perhaps TRBD1 (6 bases). The germline V gene has CDR1 SEHNR and CDR2 FQNEAQ (reference sequence). V was pared by 4 bases and J by 5 bases, with 20 bases between. CDR3 size: 16 residues. The CDR3 spells CASSWVGHLGTETQYF. DNA of the CDR3: TGTGCCAGCAGCTGGGTGGGACATCTCGGAACGGAGACCCAGTACTTC.

The chain combines TRBV6-5 with TRBJ2-7; no clear D. V lost 5 bases, J lost 0 bases, and 14 bases lay in between. Germline loops: CDR1 MNHEY, CDR2 SVGAGI. This CDR3 has 15 amino acids. The CDR3 region has the DNA TGTGCCAGCAGTCCTTCAGGAACCAGCTCCTACGAGCAGTACTTC. Amino acid sequence: CASSPSGTSSYEQYF.

This clonotype showed up just a few times. The chain recombines TRBV4-1 with TRBJ2-3; 9 bases line up with TRBD2. After removal of 0 bases from V and 4 bases from J, the junction contained 5 bases not matched to a gene. CDR3 length: 16 amino acids. The germline gives CDR1 MGHRA, CDR2 YSYEKL. CDR3: CASSQEAGGYADTQYF. Written as DNA, the CDR3 is TGCGCCAGCAGCCAAGAAGCGGGGGGCTACGCAGATACGCAGTATTTT.

The sample holds one count of this clonotype. The rearrangement links TRBV20-1 to TRBJ1-4; TRBD1 agrees at 7 bases. The J segment lost 4 bases and the V segment lost 2 bases, leaving 7 bases of the junction unmatched. The CDR3 contains 15 residues. The germline CDR1 and CDR2 sequences are DFQATT and SNEGSKA (reference sequence). In DNA, the CDR3 is TGCAGTGCTAGAAGTCCCGGGACAGTTAATGAAAAACTGTTTTTT. The encoded protein is CSARSPGTVNEKLFF.

This clonotype was recorded at least ten times. The rearrangement uses TRBV6-1 and TRBJ2-2, with TRBD2 identical over 7 bases. The CDR3 has 14 residues. With V trimmed by 6 bases and J by 0 bases, 1 base remained unmatched. CDR1 is MNHNS, CDR2 SASEGT, per germline. Here the CDR3 DNA reads TGTGCCAGCAGGGGGGGGGCGAACACCGGGGAGCTGTTTTTT. Translating gives CASRGGANTGELFF.

This chain links TRBV20-1 with TRBJ1-5, with unresolved D. This CDR3 region has 14 residues. CDR1 and CDR2 from the germline V gene are DFQATT and SNEGSKA (reference sequence). V was cut by 2 bases and J by 1 base, with 9 bases left in between. The CDR3 bases are TGCAGTGCTAGAAGGGCTGGGAGCAATCAGCCCCAGCATTTT. Translation: CSARRAGSNQPQHF.

This clonotype was found a few times. V usage is TRBV4-1 and J usage is TRBJ2-5; D perhaps matches TRBD1 (7 bases). CDR1 is MGHRA and CDR2 is YSYEKL in the germline V gene. The length of the CDR3 is 17 residues. With 4 bases removed from V and 1 base from J, the gap between germline ends came to 19 bases. The chain's CDR3 is CASSRGPAEGAQETQYF. The CDR3 nucleotides read TGCGCCAGCAGCCGTGGCCCGGCGGAGGGGGCCCAAGAGACCCAGTACTTC.